What follows describes a single T cell receptor (beta chain). Its antigen is currently unknown. This sample was taken from a study of beta chain features in type 1 diabetes. Cells sorted by CD45RO/CCR7/CD25/CD127/CD95/CD27 comprised CD4+ naive, central memory, regulatory and stem cell-like memory cells. Purity exceeded 98% in all sorted populations. Of the isolated RNA, all was reverse transcribed, and so the sequenced material was expressed TCRB transcripts. The assay was immunoSEQ multiplex PCR, and TCRdb's table has in-frame clones only and misses some. The sample carries 130,000 to 150,000 clones, 10% to 15% recorded once. CDR3 size: 14 residues. Trimming took 1 base from V and 6 from J, leaving 13 bases between them. Germline loops: CDR1 SEHNR, CDR2 FQNEAQ (reference sequence). General observations from the study: People with Type 1 diabetes carried modestly yet significantly shorter TCRB CDR3s in all four CD4+ subsets.

What was sequenced was central memory CD4+ T cells from blood. The genes are TRBV7-9 and TRBJ2-7; D is ambiguous. The origin of this receptor is a man between 18 and 29 years old with type 1 diabetes. CDR3 residues: CASSLEAGQSEQYF. CDR3 nucleotide sequence: TGTGCCAGCAGCTTAGAGGCAGGTCAAAGCGAGCAGTACTTC.